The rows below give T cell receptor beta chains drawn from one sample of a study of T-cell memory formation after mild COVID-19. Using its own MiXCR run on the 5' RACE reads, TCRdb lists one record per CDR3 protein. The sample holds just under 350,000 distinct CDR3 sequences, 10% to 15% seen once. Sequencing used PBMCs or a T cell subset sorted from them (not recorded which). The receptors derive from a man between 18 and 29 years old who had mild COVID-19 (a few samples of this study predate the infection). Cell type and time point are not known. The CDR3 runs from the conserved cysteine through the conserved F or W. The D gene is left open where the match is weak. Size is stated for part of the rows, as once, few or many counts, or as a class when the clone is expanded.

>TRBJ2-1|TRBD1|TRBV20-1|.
TGCAGTGCTAGAGATAACCAGGGGGCATGGAATGAGCAGTTCTTC
CSARDNQGAWNEQFF
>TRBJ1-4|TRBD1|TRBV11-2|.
TGTGCCAGCACCCGGGACAGGGGAAATGAAAAACTGTTTTTT
CASTRDRGNEKLFF
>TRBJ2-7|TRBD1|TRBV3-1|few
TGTGCCAGCAGCCCAGGACAGGGGGCGACCTACGAGCAGTACTTC
CASSPGQGATYEQYF
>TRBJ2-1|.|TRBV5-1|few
TGCGCCAGCAGCGCCGCCGGCGAGAGCTCCTACAATGAGCAGTTCTTC
CASSAAGESSYNEQFF
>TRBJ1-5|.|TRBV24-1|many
TGTGCCACCAGTCCAGGTTGGAATCAGCCCCAGCATTTT
CATSPGWNQPQHF
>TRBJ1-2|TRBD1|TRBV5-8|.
TGTGCCAGCAGCCCGACAGGGGCGAACTATGGCTACACCTTC
CASSPTGANYGYTF
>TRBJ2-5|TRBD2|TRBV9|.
TGTGCCAGCAGCGCTAGCGGGGCGGAGACCCAGTACTTC
CASSASGAETQYF
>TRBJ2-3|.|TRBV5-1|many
TGCGCCAGCAGCTTGGCAGGGGCTCATATCGATACGCAGTATTTT
CASSLAGAHIDTQYF
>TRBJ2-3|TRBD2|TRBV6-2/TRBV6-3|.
TGTGCCAGCAGTTACTCGGGAGGGTCGCGCGACGATACGCAGTATTTT
CASSYSGGSRDDTQYF
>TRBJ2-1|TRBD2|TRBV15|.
TGTGCCACCAGCAGAGAGGGCGGGGGGGTGAGCTCCTACAATGAGCAGTTCTTC
CATSREGGGVSSYNEQFF
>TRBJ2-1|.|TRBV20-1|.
TGCAGTGCTAGAGGCCAGGGGACTCGCAGGTCCTACAATGAGCAGTTCTTC
CSARGQGTRRSYNEQFF
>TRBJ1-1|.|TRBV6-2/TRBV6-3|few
TGTGCCAGCAGTTACAACCCCCATACCCGCGAAGCTTTCTTT
CASSYNPHTREAFF
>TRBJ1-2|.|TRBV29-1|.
TGCAGCGTTGTTGGAGGGCGACAGGCTAACTATGGCTACACCTTC
CSVVGGRQANYGYTF
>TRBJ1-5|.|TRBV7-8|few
TGTGCCAGCAGCTTAGGGTCGGGTAGCAATCAGCCCCAGCATTTT
CASSLGSGSNQPQHF
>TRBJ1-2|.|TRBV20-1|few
TGCAGTGCTACCCCCCGGGCCCGCCTTGGCTATGGCTACACCTTC
CSATPRARLGYGYTF
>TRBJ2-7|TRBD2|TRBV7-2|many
TGTGCCAGCAGCCTGAGAGCGGGGGGCAACTGGTACGAGCAGTACTTC
CASSLRAGGNWYEQYF
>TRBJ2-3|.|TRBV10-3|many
TGTGCCATCAGTGAGTGGGACGAGGGGCAGTATTTT
CAISEWDEGQYF
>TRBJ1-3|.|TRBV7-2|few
TGTGCCAGCAGCTTAGACTCGGTAGGGGTCTCTGGAAACACCATATATTTT
CASSLDSVGVSGNTIYF
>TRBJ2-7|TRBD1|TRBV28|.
TGTGCCAGTACCGGGACAGACACCTACGAGCAGTACTTC
CASTGTDTYEQYF
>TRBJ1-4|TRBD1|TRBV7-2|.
TGTGCCAGCAGCCCCCGGGACAGGGGGAATGAAAAACTGTTTTTT
CASSPRDRGNEKLFF
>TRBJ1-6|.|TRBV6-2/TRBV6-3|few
TGTGCCAGCAGTTACTCTGGGAGGAGAGGCTCACCCCTCCACTTT
CASSYSGRRGSPLHF
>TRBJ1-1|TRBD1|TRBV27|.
TGTGCCAGCAGGCGGACAGGGGTCAACACTGAAGCTTTCTTT
CASRRTGVNTEAFF
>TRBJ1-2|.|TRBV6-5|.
TGTGCCAGCAGTCCTCCCAGTGGGCAGGTCTATGGCTACACCTTC
CASSPPSGQVYGYTF
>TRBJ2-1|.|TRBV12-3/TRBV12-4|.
TGTGCCAGCAGTTTGGAGTTCGTGGTAATCGATGAGCAGTTCTTC
CASSLEFVVIDEQFF
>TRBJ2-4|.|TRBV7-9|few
TGTGCCAGCGGCCAGGGGCCTGAAAACATTCAGTACTTC
CASGQGPENIQYF
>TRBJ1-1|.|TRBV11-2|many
TGTGCCAGCAGTCCGACAGTTGACACTGAAGCTTTCTTT
CASSPTVDTEAFF
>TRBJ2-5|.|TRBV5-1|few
TGCGCCAGCAGCTTGGGGGGACGGACAGAGACCCAGTACTTC
CASSLGGRTETQYF
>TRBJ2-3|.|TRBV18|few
TGTGCCAGCTCACCACCGAGAATAGACGATGGGGATACGCAGTATTTT
CASSPPRIDDGDTQYF
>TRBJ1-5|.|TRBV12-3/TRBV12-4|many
TGTGCCAGCAGCTGGGAGGAGAGCAATCAGCCCCAGCATTTT
CASSWEESNQPQHF
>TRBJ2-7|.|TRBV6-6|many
TGTGCCACCTTCGCGGGCCTCTACGAGCAGTACTTC
CATFAGLYEQYF
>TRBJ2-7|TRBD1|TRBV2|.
TGTGCCAGCACCGGGACAGGGGCCTACGAGCAGTACTTC
CASTGTGAYEQYF
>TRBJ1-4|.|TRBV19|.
TGTGCCAGTACCAAACGGGGTGAAAAACTGTTTTTT
CASTKRGEKLFF
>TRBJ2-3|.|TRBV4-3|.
TGCGCCAGCAGCCAAGATGTGGAGACAGGTAGCACAGATACGCAGTATTTT
CASSQDVETGSTDTQYF
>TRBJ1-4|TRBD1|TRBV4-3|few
TGCGCCAGCAGCCCGACAAGACAGGGGGTTAATGAAAAACTGTTTTTT
CASSPTRQGVNEKLFF
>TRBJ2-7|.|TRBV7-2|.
TGTGCCAGCAGCTTAACACTAGCTGGCGGGCGCCCCTACGAGCAGTACTTC
CASSLTLAGGRPYEQYF
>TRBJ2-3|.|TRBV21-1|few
TGTGCCAGCAGCAAAGATCTCTGGAAGGGCCCCACAGATACGCAGTATTTT
CASSKDLWKGPTDTQYF
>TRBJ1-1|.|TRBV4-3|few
TGCGCCAGCAGCCCCTTTCAGAACACTGAAGCTTTCTTT
CASSPFQNTEAFF
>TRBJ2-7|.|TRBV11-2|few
TGTGCCAGCAGCCCGGACCGCGGAGGCGAGCAGTACTTC
CASSPDRGGEQYF
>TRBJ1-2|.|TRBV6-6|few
TGTGCCAGCAGTCGAGGGACCACTAACTATGGCTACACCTTC
CASSRGTTNYGYTF
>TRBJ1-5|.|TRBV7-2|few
TGTGCCAGCAGCCCGACAGTCCTTAGCAATCAGCCCCAGCATTTT
CASSPTVLSNQPQHF
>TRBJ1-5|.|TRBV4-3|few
TGCGCCAGCAGCCAAGGCGACAGTAGAAATCAGCCCCAGCATTTT
CASSQGDSRNQPQHF
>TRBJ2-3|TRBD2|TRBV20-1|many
TGCAGTGCGGACGGGGGTAGCGGGGGACCCACAGATACGCAGTATTTT
CSADGGSGGPTDTQYF
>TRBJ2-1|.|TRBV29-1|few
TGCAGCGTTGGAGGAGCAGACTACAATGAGCAGTTCTTC
CSVGGADYNEQFF
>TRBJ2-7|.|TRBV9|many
TGTGCCAGCAGCGTAGATGAGACAGTATCCTACGAGCAGTACTTC
CASSVDETVSYEQYF
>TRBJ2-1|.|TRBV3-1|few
TGTGCCAGCAGCCAAGTTAATGGGAACGGGGAGCAGTTCTTC
CASSQVNGNGEQFF
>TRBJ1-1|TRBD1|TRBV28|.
TGTGCCGCCCGAGTCTCCCGGGACAGAGAAGCTTTCTTT
CAARVSRDREAFF
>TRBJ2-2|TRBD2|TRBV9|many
TGTGCCAGCAGCGTAGCGGGGGGAGAGCTGTTTTTT
CASSVAGGELFF
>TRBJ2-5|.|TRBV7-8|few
TGTGCCAGCAGCTTAACGGGAGCTAGCGAGACCCAGTACTTC
CASSLTGASETQYF
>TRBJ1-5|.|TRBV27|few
TGTGCCAGCGGACCCCGCGCGGGGGACCAGCCCCAGCATTTT
CASGPRAGDQPQHF
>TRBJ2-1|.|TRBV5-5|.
TGTGCCAGCAGCCGCCCGGGGCCGAACAATGAGCAGTTCTTC
CASSRPGPNNEQFF
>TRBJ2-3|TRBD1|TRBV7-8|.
TGTGCCAGCAGCTTGTTGGGTCAGGGGGGCACAGATACGCAGTATTTT
CASSLLGQGGTDTQYF
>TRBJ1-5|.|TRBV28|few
TGTGCCAGCAGCCCCGTCCTCGGGTATAAAGCGCAGCCCCAGCATTTT
CASSPVLGYKAQPQHF
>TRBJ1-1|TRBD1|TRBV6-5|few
TGTGCCAGCAGTTACTCTGACAGGGGCGACACTGAAGCTTTCTTT
CASSYSDRGDTEAFF